The entry below describes one T cell receptor (beta chain). Thawed PBMCs were FACS-sorted into unstimulated CD4+CD25+CD127- regulatory T cells, CD4+CD25- non-regulatory cells, CD4 and CD8 cells. In germline, CDR1 is SEHNR, CDR2 FQNEAQ (reference sequence). This CDR3 has 18 residues. Unmatched junction bases numbered 11, after V lost 6 bases and J lost 0 bases. Here immunoSEQ multiplex PCR was the method, and the copy in TCRdb shows in-frame clones only, minus some. The sample records 50,000 or so clones, 91% being singletons. This specimen comes from a study of Tregs in tolerant kidney transplant recipients.

Specimen: Tregs from blood. The rearrangement uses TRBV7-9 and TRBJ2-3; 11 bases match TRBD2. This sequence was found in a human donor in good health. The chain's CDR3 is CASSPNPGLADSTDTQYF. The CDR3 nucleotides are TGTGCCAGCAGTCCTAATCCGGGACTAGCGGATAGCACAGATACGCAGTATTTT.